This is a list of T cell receptor beta chains from one sample in a study of blood T cells in healthy people across ages. From the 5' RACE reads, TCRdb called clonotypes with MiXCR, one entry per CDR3 protein. The profile shows about 650,000 distinct CDR3 sequences, around 52% of them singletons. Sequencing was done on a sample of blood. The receptor source for this set is a woman of 80 years or more in good health. CDR3s include the opening cysteine and the closing phenylalanine or tryptophan. Each record gives: D gene, clone size, J gene, V gene, CDR3 protein, CDR3 DNA. The D gene is left open where the match is weak. Expanded clones are given a class, and other clones once, few, many or no size at all.

NA,NA,TRBJ2-3,TRBV6-6,CATTDRGAADTQYF,TGTGCCACTACGGACCGGGGTGCGGCAGATACGCAGTATTTT
TRBD1,NA,TRBJ2-7,TRBV25-1,CASRQGKNEQYF,TGTGCCAGCCGACAGGGAAAAAACGAGCAGTACTTC
NA,NA,TRBJ2-7,TRBV5-5,CASFRDGNPGQGNEQYF,TGTGCCAGCTTCCGGGACGGGAATCCCGGGCAGGGCAATGAGCAGTACTTC
NA,NA,TRBJ1-6,TRBV3-1,CASSKGTGADSPLHF,TGTGCCAGCAGCAAAGGGACCGGGGCCGATTCACCCCTCCACTTT
TRBD1,NA,TRBJ2-7,TRBV2,CASRGTAQATYEQYF,TGTGCCAGCAGAGGGACAGCTCAAGCGACCTACGAGCAGTACTTC
NA,NA,TRBJ1-1,TRBV29-1,CSVWTAGNTEAFF,TGCAGCGTCTGGACAGCTGGGAACACTGAAGCTTTCTTT
NA,many,TRBJ1-6,TRBV5-1,CASSLMSNSPLHF,TGCGCCAGCAGCTTGATGTCAAATTCACCCCTCCACTTT
NA,many,TRBJ1-4,TRBV18,CASSPITVGEKLFF,TGTGCCAGCTCGCCAATAACCGTAGGGGAAAAACTGTTTTTT
TRBD1,NA,TRBJ1-1,TRBV6-2/TRBV6-3,CASSYSEGTGPNTEAFF,TGTGCCAGCAGTTACTCCGAGGGGACAGGACCTAACACTGAAGCTTTCTTT
NA,NA,TRBJ2-3,TRBV12-3/TRBV12-4,CASTRGVTDTQYF,TGTGCCAGCACCCGAGGGGTAACAGATACGCAGTATTTT
NA,many,TRBJ2-7,TRBV21-1,CASSKDRGDEQYF,TGTGCCAGCAGCAAAGACAGGGGTGACGAGCAGTACTTC
TRBD1,NA,TRBJ1-1,TRBV5-5,CASSIRDSPNTEAFF,TGTGCCAGCAGTATCAGGGACAGCCCGAACACTGAAGCTTTCTTT
NA,NA,TRBJ1-1,TRBV6-1,CASIPATEAFF,TGTGCCAGCATACCGGCTACTGAAGCTTTCTTT
TRBD1,NA,TRBJ2-5,TRBV15,CATSRTGLVETQYF,TGTGCCACCAGCAGGACAGGGTTGGTAGAGACCCAGTACTTC
TRBD2,NA,TRBJ2-4,TRBV7-2,CASSLGSGSAAKNIQYF,TGTGCCAGCAGCTTAGGGAGCGGGAGCGCGGCCAAAAACATTCAGTACTTC
NA,few,TRBJ2-7,TRBV3-1,CASSPRQGLYEQYF,TGTGCCAGCAGCCCGAGACAGGGACTATACGAGCAGTACTTC
TRBD2,NA,TRBJ2-7,TRBV27,CASSSRTSGSREYF,TGTGCCAGCAGTTCTAGGACTAGCGGGAGCAGGGAGTACTTC
NA,NA,TRBJ1-5,TRBV5-1,CASSLGGQSNQPQHF,TGCGCCAGCAGCTTGGGCGGACAGAGCAATCAGCCCCAGCATTTT
NA,NA,TRBJ2-7,TRBV25-1,CASSSDASYEQYF,TGTGCCAGCAGTTCGGACGCCTCCTACGAGCAGTACTTC
TRBD2,NA,TRBJ2-3,TRBV20-1,CSASLGGGSTDTQYF,TGCAGTGCTAGCTTGGGGGGGGGAAGCACAGATACGCAGTATTTT
TRBD2,NA,TRBJ2-1,TRBV13,CASSLAGTSGSGGLNEQFF,TGTGCCAGCAGCCTGGCCGGGACTAGCGGGAGTGGGGGTTTAAATGAGCAGTTCTTC
NA,NA,TRBJ1-2,TRBV9,CASSVDAGGAGGGYGYTF,TGTGCCAGCAGCGTAGATGCCGGTGGGGCCGGCGGGGGCTATGGCTACACCTTC
NA,NA,TRBJ2-1,TRBV29-1,CSVEDGGYAYNEQFF,TGCAGCGTTGAAGATGGGGGATATGCCTACAATGAGCAGTTCTTC
NA,many,TRBJ2-1,TRBV6-6,CASSYSRRETEQFF,TGTGCCAGCAGTTACTCGAGACGGGAGACTGAGCAGTTCTTC
TRBD2,once,TRBJ2-3,TRBV7-2,CASSFEAGGDTQYF,TGTGCCAGCAGCTTTGAAGCGGGAGGGGATACGCAGTATTTT
NA,NA,TRBJ1-2,TRBV4-1,CASSQGSRGPNYGYTF,TGCGCCAGCAGCCAAGGCTCCAGGGGTCCTAACTATGGCTACACCTTC
TRBD1,many,TRBJ2-7,TRBV7-2,CASSWTGGSSYEQYF,TGTGCCAGCAGCTGGACAGGGGGCTCGTCGTACGAGCAGTACTTC
NA,NA,TRBJ2-1,TRBV29-1,CSARTHRNEQFF,TGCAGCGCTCGGACTCATCGGAATGAGCAGTTCTTC
TRBD2,NA,TRBJ2-3,TRBV29-1,CSVERGTSGSDSVSDTQYF,TGCAGCGTTGAACGGGGGACTAGCGGGAGTGATTCTGTTTCGGATACGCAGTATTTT
NA,NA,TRBJ2-1,TRBV14,CASSQDIMTSSYNEQFF,TGTGCCAGCAGCCAAGATATAATGACTAGCTCCTACAATGAGCAGTTCTTC